The rows below give T cell receptor beta chains drawn from one sample of a study of cytomegalovirus exposure and HLA in healthy donors. The assay was immunoSEQ multiplex PCR, and TCRdb's table has in-frame clones only and misses some. The profile covers roughly 300,000 clones, with more than 75% appearing a single time and approximately 0.95% taken by the ten largest. Source material: PBMCs. All receptors come from a woman aged 18-30 years in good health and CMV-seronegative. Each CDR3 is given with its conserved first and last residue. The order of the fields is D gene, clone size, J gene, V gene, CDR3 protein, CDR3 DNA. A D gene is named only where the DNA matches it firmly. Clone size appears in some rows only: once, few, many, or a class for an expanded clone.

>TRBD1|NA|TRBJ1-2|TRBV7-9
CASSTGQVNYGYTF
TGTGCCAGCAGCACGGGACAGGTTAACTATGGCTACACCTTC
>NA|NA|TRBJ1-5|TRBV5-6
CASSLLLDSNSNQPQHF
TGTGCCAGCAGCTTGCTGCTGGACAGCAATAGCAATCAGCCCCAGCATTTT
>NA|NA|TRBJ1-3|TRBV6-5
CASSYKSPESGNTIYF
TGTGCCAGCAGTTACAAGTCCCCGGAGTCCGGAAACACCATATATTTT
>TRBD2|NA|TRBJ2-1|TRBV19
CASTFGAGEKSYNEQFF
TGTGCCAGTACATTTGGGGCGGGAGAGAAGTCCTACAATGAGCAGTTCTTC
>NA|few|TRBJ2-1|TRBV28
CASRNRGSSYNEQFF
TGTGCCAGCAGGAACCGGGGGAGCTCCTACAATGAGCAGTTCTTC
>NA|NA|TRBJ2-7|TRBV28
CASSRLKGNYEQYF
TGTGCCAGCAGTCGACTGAAAGGCAACTACGAGCAGTACTTC
>NA|NA|TRBJ2-7|TRBV11-2
CASSLNGGSGSTYEQYF
TGTGCCAGCAGCTTAAACGGTGGGTCCGGGTCCACCTACGAGCAGTACTTC
>NA|few|TRBJ1-1|TRBV2
CASSQVYTEAFF
TGTGCCAGCAGCCAGGTATACACTGAAGCTTTCTTT
>NA|NA|TRBJ1-1|TRBV28
CASSSQHVRDTEAFF
TGTGCCAGCAGTTCCCAGCACGTTCGGGACACTGAAGCTTTCTTT
>TRBD1|NA|TRBJ1-1|TRBV28
CASSSSGTGENTEAFF
TGTGCCAGCAGCTCCTCGGGGACAGGGGAGAACACTGAAGCTTTCTTT
>NA|NA|TRBJ1-4|TRBV27
CASSPRPGPTNEKLFF
TGTGCCAGCAGCCCTCGACCGGGTCCAACTAATGAAAAACTGTTTTTT
>NA|few|TRBJ2-7|TRBV5-1
CASSLTGSTEQYF
TGCGCCAGCAGCCTTACAGGGTCTACGGAGCAGTACTTC
>TRBD2|NA|TRBJ2-7|TRBV2
CASTKGLAGEHEQYF
TGTGCCAGCACCAAAGGACTAGCGGGAGAACACGAGCAGTACTTC
>TRBD1|once|TRBJ2-7|TRBV28
CASRDSGLEQYF
TGTGCCAGCCGGGACAGTGGCCTCGAGCAGTACTTC
>TRBD2|NA|TRBJ2-3|TRBV6-1
CASSGLAGTDTQYF
TGTGCCAGCAGTGGACTAGCGGGCACAGATACGCAGTATTTT
>NA|NA|TRBJ2-1|TRBV14
CASSQVPGSSYNEQFF
TGTGCCAGCAGCCAAGTTCCGGGGTCAAGCTACAATGAGCAGTTCTTC
>NA|NA|TRBJ2-2|TRBV4-1
CASSQGYGTGELFF
TGCGCCAGCAGCCAAGGGTACGGCACCGGGGAGCTGTTTTTT
>NA|NA|TRBJ2-7|TRBV28
CASSTQGYEQYF
TGTGCCAGCAGTACCCAGGGCTACGAGCAGTACTTC
>NA|NA|TRBJ2-2|TRBV7-8
CASDIADSNTGELFF
TGTGCCAGCGACATAGCGGATTCGAACACCGGGGAGCTGTTTTTT
>TRBD2|NA|TRBJ2-7|TRBV28
CASKTRTSSYEQYF
TGTGCCAGCAAAACACGGACTAGCAGTTACGAGCAGTACTTC
>TRBD1|few|TRBJ1-1|TRBV7-9
CASSLGTGTTEAFF
TGTGCCAGCAGCTTAGGGACAGGGACCACTGAAGCTTTCTTT
>NA|once|TRBJ2-7|TRBV28
CASSFRVSSYEQYF
TGTGCCAGCAGTTTCAGGGTTAGCTCCTACGAGCAGTACTTC
>NA|NA|TRBJ2-2|TRBV7-8
CASSFSANTGELFF
TGTGCCAGCAGCTTTAGTGCGAACACCGGGGAGCTGTTTTTT
>TRBD2|NA|TRBJ2-7|TRBV6-1
CASTRLAGPYEQYF
TGTGCCAGCACACGACTAGCGGGACCCTACGAGCAGTACTTC
>TRBD1|once|TRBJ1-6|TRBV5-1
CASSDQGAAVNSPLHF
TGCGCCAGCAGCGATCAGGGGGCCGCGGTTAATTCACCCCTCCACTTT
>NA|NA|TRBJ2-1|TRBV27
CASSPRGDLYNEQFF
TGTGCCAGCAGTCCCAGGGGGGACCTATACAATGAGCAGTTCTTC
>NA|NA|TRBJ2-1|TRBV9
CASSVVTSSYNEQFF
TGTGCCAGCAGCGTAGTGACTAGCTCCTACAATGAGCAGTTCTTC
>NA|NA|TRBJ2-1|TRBV5-6
CASSLGRTYNEQFF
TGTGCCAGCAGCTTGGGGAGAACCTACAATGAGCAGTTCTTC
>NA|NA|TRBJ2-7|TRBV28
CASSQGRYEQYF
TGTGCCAGCAGTCAGGGGCGCTACGAGCAGTACTTC
>NA|NA|TRBJ2-2|TRBV27
CASSGESNTGELFF
TGTGCCAGCAGTGGGGAGTCTAACACCGGGGAGCTGTTTTTT
>TRBD1|NA|TRBJ2-1|TRBV27
CASSLRRMVTGFDDEQFF
TGTGCCAGCAGTTTAAGGCGGATGGTGACAGGGTTTGACGATGAGCAGTTCTTC
>NA|NA|TRBJ1-6|TRBV27
CASSFGRSSSPLHF
TGTGCCAGCAGTTTCGGTCGTTCGAGTTCACCCCTCCACTTT
>TRBD2|NA|TRBJ2-3|TRBV7-6
CASSSSGTSGYITDTQYF
TGTGCCAGCAGCTCCTCCGGGACTAGCGGCTATATCACAGATACGCAGTATTTT
>TRBD1|once|TRBJ1-2|TRBV5-4
CASSLTGGNYGYTF
TGTGCCAGCAGCTTGACAGGGGGTAACTATGGCTACACCTTC
>NA|NA|TRBJ1-1|TRBV6-6
CASMGAVMGAFF
TGTGCCAGCATGGGGGCGGTGATGGGAGCTTTCTTT
>NA|NA|TRBJ1-1|TRBV6-5
CASRRAGAITEAFF
TGTGCCAGCAGACGGGCAGGGGCAATCACTGAAGCTTTCTTT
>NA|NA|TRBJ2-7|TRBV5-1
CASSYSTDYEQYF
TGCGCCAGCAGCTACTCGACTGACTACGAGCAGTACTTC
>TRBD2|NA|TRBJ2-7|TRBV7-2
CASSFRLALANEQYF
TGTGCCAGCAGCTTCCGACTAGCGTTGGCCAACGAGCAGTACTTC
>NA|NA|TRBJ2-7|TRBV11-3
CASSLDEREQYF
TGTGCCAGCAGCTTAGATGAGAGAGAGCAGTACTTC
>NA|NA|TRBJ2-2|TRBV6-5
CASSYETISGGELFF
TGTGCCAGCAGTTACGAGACAATCTCCGGCGGGGAGCTGTTTTTT
>TRBD1|once|TRBJ1-6|TRBV2
CASRGQGNSPLHF
TGTGCCAGCAGGGGACAGGGAAATTCACCCCTCCACTTT
>NA|once|TRBJ1-5|TRBV27
CASSLIASSLSSNQPQHF
TGTGCCAGCAGTTTAATAGCGAGTTCCCTTAGCAGCAATCAGCCCCAGCATTTT
>NA|NA|TRBJ1-5|TRBV6-6
CASSTGNGNQPQHF
TGTGCCAGCAGTACAGGGAATGGCAATCAGCCCCAGCATTTT
>NA|NA|TRBJ1-1|TRBV5-4
CASSLETARSGTEAFF
TGTGCCAGCAGCTTGGAGACGGCCCGATCGGGGACTGAAGCTTTCTTT
>NA|NA|TRBJ2-7|TRBV21-1
CASSKGGSYEQYF
TGTGCCAGCAGCAAGGGGGGCTCCTACGAGCAGTACTTC
>TRBD1|NA|TRBJ2-2|TRBV30
CALTPGQGVHGELFF
TGTGCCTTAACCCCGGGACAGGGGGTTCACGGGGAGCTGTTTTTT
>TRBD2|once|TRBJ2-3|TRBV2
CASSAGPGGADTQYF
TGTGCCAGCAGTGCGGGTCCGGGGGGGGCAGATACGCAGTATTTT
>NA|NA|TRBJ2-5|TRBV13
CASRHRIQETQYF
TGTGCCAGCAGACACCGCATCCAAGAGACCCAGTACTTC
>TRBD1|NA|TRBJ1-2|TRBV6-5
CASSYSTGNYGYTF
TGTGCCAGCAGTTACTCGACAGGGAACTATGGCTACACCTTC
>NA|NA|TRBJ2-7|TRBV5-5
CASSRTAAYEQYF
TGTGCCAGCAGCCGGACAGCCGCCTACGAGCAGTACTTC
>NA|NA|TRBJ1-5|TRBV11-2
CASSLGVGGNQPQHF
TGTGCCAGCAGCTTAGGGGTTGGCGGGAATCAGCCCCAGCATTTT